This T cell receptor beta chain was obtained from a study of CD8+ T cells in alopecia areata. Study conclusions and caveats: Normal-skin resident alphabeta T cells also appear among scalp sample sequences. Clonality was higher in lesional than normal scalp, especially in alopecia totalis/universalis.

As the sequencing template, cDNA was produced by extracting RNA and reverse transcribing it. Only in-frame clones appear in the TCRdb table, and some are missing; sequencing was by immunoSEQ multiplex PCR. Of about 140,000 clones listed, 62% are singletons. The CDR3 consists of 16 residues. Trimming at V came to 5 bases and at J to 5 bases, leaving 10 bases not matched to a gene. Germline values: CDR1 LNHDA, CDR2 SQIVND (reference sequence). A note on this clone: Its antigen is as yet unknown.

Sequencing input: CD8+ T cells sorted from blood. The V call is TRBV19, the J call TRBJ1-5; 9 positions agree with TRBD1. This TCR was sampled from a human donor in good health. DNA for the CDR3: TGTGCCAGTAGTCTGGGGGACAGGGCAGGATATCAGCCCCAGCATTTT. Translated: CASSLGDRAGYQPQHF.